This T cell receptor (beta chain) stems from a study of regulatory T cells in long-lasting Graves disease. On the study more broadly: Graves' patients with a new diagnosis had received antithyroid drugs under 3 months. Findings of the study overall: New patients shared 950 to 1,000 public clonotypes, fewer than the roughly 2,600 shared by persistent patients. Gene preferences differed: TRBV28, TRBJ1-2, TRBJ2-5 in persistent cases.

Time point here: newly diagnosed GD, antithyroid drugs for less than 3 months. Preparation of the TCR library used RNA extracted from PBMCs. In building TCR beta libraries, iRepertoire HTBI primers were used together with Arm-PCR of CDR3 regions. Each CDR3 protein is one row after TCRdb ran MiXCR on the multiplex PCR reads. The sample lists a few hundred thousand distinct CDR3 sequences, roughly 12% occurring once. Worth noting for this clonotype: The antigen remains undetermined.

Germline lookup yields CDR1 LGHDT and CDR2 YNNKEL (reference sequence). The J segment lost 0 bases and the V segment lost 5 bases, leaving 9 bases of the junction unmatched. The CDR3 extends over 17 amino acids. These sequences were also reported in another study, on T cells in Graves' hyperthyroidism and ophthalmopathy.

Material: peripheral blood mononuclear cells (PBMCs), obtained at new diagnosis, from a patient treated with antithyroid drugs. The chain recombines TRBV3-1 with TRBJ2-3; the match to TRBD1 covers 9 bases. The receptor comes from a woman aged 18-29 years with Graves disease. The CDR3 sequence: CASSSPWDRDSTDTQYF. As DNA, the CDR3 is TGTGCCAGCAGCTCCCCATGGGACAGGGACAGCACAGATACGCAGTATTTT.